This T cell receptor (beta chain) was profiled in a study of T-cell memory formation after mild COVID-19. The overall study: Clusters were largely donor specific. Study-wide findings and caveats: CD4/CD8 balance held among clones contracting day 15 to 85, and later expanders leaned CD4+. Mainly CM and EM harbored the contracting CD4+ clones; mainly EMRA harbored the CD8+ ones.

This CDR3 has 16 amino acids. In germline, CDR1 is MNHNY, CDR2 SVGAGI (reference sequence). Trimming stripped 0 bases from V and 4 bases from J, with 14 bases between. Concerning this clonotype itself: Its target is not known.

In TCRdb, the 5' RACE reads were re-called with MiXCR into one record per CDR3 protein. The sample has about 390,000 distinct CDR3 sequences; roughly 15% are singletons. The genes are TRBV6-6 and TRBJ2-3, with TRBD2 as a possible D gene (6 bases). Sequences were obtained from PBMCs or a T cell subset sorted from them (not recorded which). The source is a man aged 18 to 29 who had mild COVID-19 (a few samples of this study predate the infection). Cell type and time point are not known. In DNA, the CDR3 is TGTGCCAGCAGTTACTCGAAGACCGGGGGATCAGATACGCAGTATTTT. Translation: CASSYSKTGGSDTQYF.